Listed below are T cell receptor beta chains from one sample, sequenced in a study of T cell repertoires in cytomegalovirus infection. Which antigens these TCRs recognize remains unknown. MiXCR, applied by TCRdb to the reads, yields one record per CDR3 protein. Of 800,000 to 950,000 distinct CDR3 sequences listed, approximately 32% are singletons. The specimen was cultured CD8+ T cells from PBMCs, collected from culture after CMV antigen stimulation. The receptors originated from a human donor in good health (CMV status not recorded). Some clones in this sample may be carry-over from other donors' samples. The CDR3 runs from the conserved cysteine through the conserved F or W. Each record gives: clone size, V gene, D gene, J gene, CDR3 protein, CDR3 DNA. The D gene is left open where the match is weak. The size of a clone is reported for some rows only, either as once, few or many, or as a class for expanded clones.

>-|TRBV9|-|TRBJ2-3
CASSAQWSRTDTQYF
TGTGCCAGCAGCGCCCAGTGGTCCCGCACAGATACGCAGTATTTT
>few|TRBV7-7|-|TRBJ2-5
CASSSLAGAGETQYF
TGTGCTAGCAGCTCCCTTGCGGGGGCGGGGGAGACCCAGTACTTC
>-|TRBV7-6|TRBD1|TRBJ2-2
CASSHTGTGVGGELFF
TGTGCCAGCAGCCATACCGGGACAGGGGTCGGCGGGGAGCTGTTTTTT
>few|TRBV20-1|-|TRBJ1-2
CSARAPRDGYTF
TGCAGTGCTAGAGCTCCAAGGGATGGCTACACCTTC
>-|TRBV7-8|-|TRBJ1-5
CASSLGADDRNQPQHF
TGTGCCAGCAGCTTAGGTGCGGACGATCGAAATCAGCCCCAGCATTTT
>few|TRBV27|-|TRBJ2-5
CASSSLPLHQETQYF
TGTGCCAGCAGTTCCCTTCCACTACACCAAGAGACCCAGTACTTC
>few|TRBV15|TRBD2|TRBJ2-3
CATSRDRGGPDTQYF
TGTGCCACCAGCAGAGATAGGGGAGGGCCAGATACGCAGTATTTT
>-|TRBV12-3/TRBV12-4|-|TRBJ2-1
CASSDLDRRSSEQFF
TGTGCCAGCAGCGATCTAGACAGACGTTCTTCTGAGCAGTTCTTC
>many|TRBV5-4|-|TRBJ1-1
CATPGQGNTEAFF
TGTGCCACCCCGGGGCAGGGGAACACTGAAGCTTTCTTT
>-|TRBV5-1|TRBD1|TRBJ2-7
CASSPTAGTGRYEQYF
TGCGCCAGCAGCCCGACGGCCGGGACAGGGCGATACGAGCAGTACTTC
>-|TRBV25-1|-|TRBJ2-6
CASSEMSGANVLTF
TGTGCCAGCAGTGAGATGTCTGGGGCCAACGTCCTGACTTTC
>-|TRBV20-1|TRBD1|TRBJ1-6
CSAYPTGDNSPLHF
TGCAGTGCTTACCCGACAGGGGATAATTCACCCCTCCACTTT
>few|TRBV12-5|TRBD2|TRBJ2-1
CASGPTSGGPRSYNEQFF
TGTGCTAGTGGCCCGACTAGCGGGGGGCCTCGCTCCTACAATGAGCAGTTCTTC
>-|TRBV6-2/TRBV6-3|-|TRBJ1-1
CASSYGDGKAFF
TGTGCCAGCAGTTACGGCGACGGGAAAGCTTTCTTT
>-|TRBV19|-|TRBJ1-1
CASTSRGETEAFF
TGTGCCAGTACTTCTAGGGGGGAAACTGAAGCTTTCTTT
>few|TRBV20-1|-|TRBJ1-4
CSAPHREKDEKLFF
TGCAGTGCCCCACACAGGGAAAAGGATGAAAAACTGTTTTTT